A single TCR beta chain is shown here with its context. The antigen it binds to is not known. Per-nucleotide qualities are absent, and no much larger clonotype sits a single base away. The record originates from a study of T cells in Graves' hyperthyroidism and ophthalmopathy (dated by TCRdb to about 2019). Study-wide context: Peripheral blood was sampled at the time of initial diagnosis, prior to any treatment. Prospective prediction of ophthalmopathy was tested in an independent validation cohort consisting of 18 to 20 hyperthyroidism patients and some 15 patients who later progressed to ophthalmopathy. According to the paper, TCR Vbeta CDR3 sequencing was carried out on roughly 130 peripheral blood samples, which came from 40 to 45 ophthalmopathy, approximately 72 hyperthyroidism and approximately 17 progressor patients. Once sampling was done, hyperthyroidism patients were given methimazole at a starting dose of 30 mg daily, whereas ophthalmopathy patients were given high-dose intravenous methylprednisolone. The 95 to 100 discovery patients were divided at random into training and test sets in a 7:3 ratio. A discovery cohort of roughly 100 patients, roughly 40 with Graves' ophthalmopathy and about 60 with stable Graves' hyperthyroidism, was used to find distinguishing TCR V-J signatures. In addition, the study compared T-cell repertoires in thyroid tissue and in blood from roughly six Graves' hyperthyroidism patients.

Points the paper makes about the study in general: During validation, the model predicted progression to ophthalmopathy a median of approximately 7 months ahead of onset, with more than 55% sensitivity and about 72% specificity. Most expanded thyroid clonotypes (frequency above 0.001) were also found in blood, which suggests that blood repertoires may mirror thyroid immune responses. Sample size was not statistically predetermined, and investigators were not blinded to group allocation. Ophthalmopathy was separated from stable hyperthyroidism by a 13 V-J signature model, with around 88% sensitivity and roughly 84% specificity obtained in cross-validation and 80%/75% obtained in testing.

Amplification of TCR beta CDR3 regions was carried out from RNA transcripts. The first round of RT-PCR for the TCR CDR3 was performed with the HTBI primer set and the Qiagen OneStep RT-PCR kit. Libraries were constructed in a second round of multiplex PCR, after which size selection and purification were performed. Sequencing of the libraries was done on an Illumina HiSeq2000 using paired-end 100 bp reads. The published analysis was carried out like this. Raw data were processed with SOAPnuke, discarding reads with adapters, uncalled bases, mean Phred below 15, or no exact constant-primer or identifier match. COPE v1.2.5 was used to merge the high-quality paired reads, and each unique nucleotide sequence was defined as a clonotype. MiTCR v1.1 was used to align the clonotypes against IMGT TRBV, TRBD and TRBJ reference segments. Only V-J combinations with frequency above 0.0001, covering approximately 99% of repertoires, were analysed. A TCS score was defined as the ratio between F50 (clonal expansion) and ExV (chaos), using BLOSUM62-based TCRdist between CDR3 peptides within each V-J. Welch's t-statistics and random forest reduced fewer than 600 V-J features to 10 to 15, which were used in a naive Bayes classifier (R e1071). The public reads were run again by TCRdb, first through fastp at Q25 and then through MiXCR, and only productive beta chains were kept. Identical CDR3 proteins give one entry, which carries the most common genes and DNA. TCRdb, not the authors, supplied the V and J calls. Present in this sample are about 250,000 distinct CDR3 sequences, more than 20% of which were seen just once. The top ten clones comprise 30% to 40% of the sample.

In the ophthalmopathy patients, disease was moderately to severely active, with a Clinical Activity Score of 3 or more, a NOSPECS grade of 4 or more, and a duration of less than 3 months. The study excluded patients with uncontrolled infections, other autoimmune diseases, pregnancy or lactation. Diagnoses relied on clinical symptoms, serum thyroxine and TRAb, thyroid ultrasound and orbital computed tomography. Ficoll-Paque density gradient centrifugation was used to isolate PBMCs from around 10 ml of fresh peripheral blood. Total RNA was extracted using Trizol reagent, and RNA quality was assessed on an Agilent 2100 Bioanalyzer. CDR1 and CDR2, per the germline V gene (reference sequence), are MNHEY and SMNVEV. Germline trimming: 5 bases from V, 4 bases from J; junction bases outside gene matches: 7. The CDR3 spans 15 residues, from the cysteine through the phenylalanine. The sequence is cut down to CDR3 DNA, 45 bases in frame from base 1.

Recombination connected TRBV27 to TRBJ1-2; 10 bases in between match TRBD1. Sample: blood. The TCR sequence derives from a woman in her forties with Graves' ophthalmopathy. The CDR3 here reads CASSPGQGYIYGYTF. The nucleotide sequence is given as TGTGCCAGCAGTCCGGGACAGGGGTATATCTATGGCTACACCTTC.